The 17 T cell receptor beta chains in this list originate from one sample, sequenced in a study of blood T cell repertoires in COVID-19. Clones were sequenced by immunoSEQ multiplex PCR, and TCRdb holds only the in-frame ones, with some missing. The sample has roughly 78,000 clones; more than 75% are singletons. Input material: peripheral blood. These TCRs come from an older woman with acute or convalescent COVID-19.

This clone was seen a single time. The chain links TRBV6-2 or TRBV6-3 to TRBJ1-3, with D unresolved. The germline V gene has CDR1 MNHEY and CDR2 SVGEGT. V gave up 6 bases and J gave up 1 base, with 13 bases separating them. The CDR3 spans 15 residues. CDR3 sequence: CASSRAVISGNTIYF. The CDR3 coding sequence is TGTGCCAGCAGCCGTGCAGTTATTTCTGGAAACACCATATATTTT.

This rearrangement joins TRBV10-3 to TRBJ1-6, with TRBD1 matching over 9 bases. Germline CDR1 is ENHRY and CDR2 is SYGVKD. The CDR3 covers 14 residues. J was trimmed by 9 bases and V by 7 bases; bases with no gene match: 7. The CDR3 spells CAITPDRGSSPLHF. For the CDR3, the DNA is TGTGCCATCACCCCGGACAGGGGTTCTTCACCCCTCCACTTT.

The V gene is TRBV18, the J gene TRBJ2-1; D gene unclear. Per the germline V gene, CDR1 is KGHSH and CDR2 is LQKENI. This CDR3 is built from 15 residues. V was cut by 0 bases and J by 7 bases, with 13 bases left in between. CDR3 sequence reads: CASSPPMGRTNEQFF. The CDR3 DNA is TGTGCCAGCTCACCACCGATGGGCCGTACGAATGAGCAGTTCTTC.

The chain is built from TRBV6-5 and TRBJ1-4; maybe TRBD1 (6 bases). The CDR3 has 14 residues. The germline CDR1 and CDR2 sequences are MNHEY and SVGAGI. Trimming took 5 bases from V and 8 from J, leaving 15 bases between them. The CDR3 DNA follows: TGTGCCAGCAGTCCGGGACAAGATGAGGAAAAACTGTTTTTT. Protein: CASSPGQDEEKLFF.

The V gene is TRBV30, the J gene TRBJ1-5; D is perhaps TRBD1 (6 bases). Trimming took off 3 bases at V and 6 bases at J, with 12 bases between the two ends. The CDR3 loop spans 13 amino acids. The germline V gene has CDR1 GTSNPN and CDR2 SVGIG (reference sequence). Here the CDR3 reads CAWSSGGGQPQHF. CDR3 coding DNA: TGTGCCTGGAGCTCGGGAGGGGGTCAGCCCCAGCATTTT.

The chain employs TRBV5-5 and TRBJ2-2; D is possibly TRBD1 (5 bases). Trimming left V 1 base short and J 1 base short, with 8 bases between. The CDR3 spans 15 residues. Germline-derived CDR1 and CDR2 are SGHKS and YYEKEE (reference sequence). The CDR3, as DNA: TGTGCCAGCAGCTTGATGGGGCGGAACACCGGGGAGCTGTTTTTT. Protein: CASSLMGRNTGELFF.

This clone appeared a few times. This chain uses TRBV4-3 with TRBJ1-2; TRBD1 agrees at 9 bases. Germline CDR1 is LGHNA and CDR2 is YSLEER. The CDR3 has 16 amino acids. Losses at the gene ends were 3 bases for V and 4 bases for J; bases not matched to a gene: 9. The chain's CDR3 is CASSQFTGGHGYGYTF. Here the CDR3 DNA reads TGCGCCAGCAGCCAGTTCACAGGGGGCCACGGCTATGGCTACACCTTC.

J is TRBJ1-6 and V is TRBV18; D not resolved. Trimming removed 3 bases from V and 9 bases from J, with 15 bases in between. There are 15 residues in the CDR3. The germline gives CDR1 KGHSH, CDR2 LQKENI. CDR3 DNA: TGTGCCAGCTCACCTTCGGAGCGGCTGAGTTCACCCCTCCACTTT. This gives the protein CASSPSERLSSPLHF.

V is TRBV5-1 and J is TRBJ2-3; tentative D call: TRBD1 (6 bases). The CDR3 contains 16 residues. Germline-derived CDR1 and CDR2 are SGHRS and YFSETQ. Trimming cost V 0 bases and J 1 base, with 12 bases left between them. The DNA of the CDR3 is TGCGCCAGCAGCTTGGATCCGGCAGGGGGCACAGATACGCAGTATTTT. Translating it yields CASSLDPAGGTDTQYF.

The V and J genes are TRBV27 and TRBJ2-1, with TRBD2 matching over 12 bases. Unmatched junction bases numbered 4, after V lost 3 bases and J lost 4 bases. CDR3 length: 16 amino acids. Germline lookup yields CDR1 MNHEY and CDR2 SMNVEV (reference sequence). For the CDR3, the DNA is TGTGCCAGCAGTTTCCAACTAGCGGGAGGATACAATGAGCAGTTCTTC. This gives the protein CASSFQLAGGYNEQFF.

The chain's CDR3 is CASSGARQGYYGYTF. The CDR3 DNA reads TGTGCCAGCAGCGGGGCACGGCAGGGTTACTATGGCTACACCTTC. The chain recombines TRBV9 with TRBJ1-2; D perhaps matches TRBD1 (5 bases). Looked up from germline, CDR1 is SGDLS and CDR2 is YYNGEE. The CDR3 extends over 15 amino acids. The V and J ends lost 3 bases and 3 bases respectively, with 15 bases between them.

This sequence joins TRBV7-8 and TRBJ1-4; weak D call: TRBD1 (5 bases). CDR3 size: 14 residues. CDR1 is SGHVS, CDR2 FQNEAQ, per germline. V was trimmed by 5 bases and J by 4 bases, leaving 11 bases between them. CDR3 in amino acids: CASSQTVFNEKLFF. The DNA of the CDR3 is TGTGCCAGCAGCCAGACAGTCTTTAATGAAAAACTGTTTTTT.

The chain has TRBV10-3 and TRBJ2-5; perhaps TRBD1 as D (5 bases). This CDR3 is 15 amino acids long. Germline V lookup: CDR1 ENHRY, CDR2 SYGVKD. The V end was cut by 2 bases, the J end by 2 bases, with 12 bases between. This chain's CDR3 is CAISEGRGRQETQYF. In DNA form, the CDR3 reads TGTGCCATCAGTGAGGGTAGGGGTCGGCAAGAGACCCAGTACTTC.

The chain is built from TRBV28 and TRBJ2-5; the match to TRBD1 covers 8 bases. The CDR3 runs 14 residues. The trim removed 6 bases at V and 5 bases at J, leaving 8 bases unmatched. Germline CDR1 reads MDHEN; CDR2 reads SYDVKM. CDR3 in amino acids: CASSSGQGRETQYF. DNA for the CDR3: TGTGCCAGCAGCTCAGGACAGGGTAGGGAGACCCAGTACTTC.

The DNA of the CDR3 is TGTGCCAGCAACAGGGGGCAGGGTGCGTACGAGCAGTACTTC. Protein product: CASNRGQGAYEQYF. The J gene is TRBJ2-7, the V gene TRBV6-5, with TRBD1 identical over 9 bases. The CDR3 runs to 14 residues. CDR1 is MNHEY, CDR2 SVGAGI, per germline. The ends lost 7 bases at V and 4 bases at J; junction bases unmatched: 8.

The chain employs TRBV6-5 and TRBJ2-5, with D uncertain. CDR3 length: 12 residues. Germline CDR1 reads MNHEY; CDR2 reads SVGAGI. V was shortened by 5 bases and J by 5 bases, with 9 bases between the two germline ends. The CDR3 DNA sequence: TGTGCCAGCAGTCGTGACTGGGAGACCCAGTACTTC. It yields the protein CASSRDWETQYF.

The rearrangement links TRBV29-1 to TRBJ2-3, with D perhaps TRBD2 (7 bases). Germline lookup yields CDR1 SQVTM and CDR2 ANQGSEA. The ends were cut back, 6 bases at V and 4 bases at J, with 29 bases in the middle. The CDR3 consists of 18 residues. The CDR3 sequence: CSVAGGQAGLGGADTQYF. The CDR3, as DNA: TGCAGCGTAGCCGGGGGGCAGGCCGGACTAGGTGGCGCAGATACGCAGTATTTT.